This TCR beta chain was recorded in a study of blood T cell repertoires in COVID-19. Study background: Sites in the United States, Italy and Spain provided acute and convalescent COVID-19 samples. Sources were T cells, B-cell-depleted T cells, or PBMCs; the material itself was cDNA or gDNA.

The CDR3 is made up of 15 amino acids. Per germline, CDR1 MNHEY and CDR2 SMNVEV (reference sequence). V lost 6 bases, J lost 0 bases, and 15 bases lay in between. Original data processing: Reference gene primer amplification in the assay estimated nucleated cell counts. Sequencing used immunoSEQ multiplex PCR; TCRdb keeps in-frame clones, though not all of them. V, J and clone size are taken as reported in that table, and D and trimming were inferred from the DNA itself. The sample lists about 100,000 clones; about 77% were seen once. This receptor was obtained from a man between 65 and 85 years old with active or convalescent COVID-19. Source material: peripheral blood. The chain couples TRBV27 to TRBJ2-7; no firm D call. Here the CDR3 reads CASRPRPNYSYEQYF. CDR3 sequence (DNA): TGTGCCAGCAGACCTAGACCGAACTACTCCTACGAGCAGTACTTC.